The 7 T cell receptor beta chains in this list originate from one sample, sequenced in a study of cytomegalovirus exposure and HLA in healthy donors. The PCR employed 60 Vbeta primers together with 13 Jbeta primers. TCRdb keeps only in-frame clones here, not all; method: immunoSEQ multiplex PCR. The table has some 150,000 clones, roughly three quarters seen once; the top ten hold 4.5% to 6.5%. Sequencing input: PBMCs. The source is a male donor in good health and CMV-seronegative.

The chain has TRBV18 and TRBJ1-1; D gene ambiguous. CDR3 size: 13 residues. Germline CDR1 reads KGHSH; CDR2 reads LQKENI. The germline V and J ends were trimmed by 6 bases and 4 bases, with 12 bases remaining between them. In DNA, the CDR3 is TGTGCCAGCTCGATCGCCTATGCCACTGAAGCTTTCTTT. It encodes CASSIAYATEAFF.

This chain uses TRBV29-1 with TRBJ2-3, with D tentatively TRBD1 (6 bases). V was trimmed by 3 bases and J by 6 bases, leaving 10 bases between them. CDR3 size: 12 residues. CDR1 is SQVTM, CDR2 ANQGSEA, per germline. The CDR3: CSVDWGQDTQYF. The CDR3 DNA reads TGCAGCGTTGACTGGGGGCAGGATACGCAGTATTTT.

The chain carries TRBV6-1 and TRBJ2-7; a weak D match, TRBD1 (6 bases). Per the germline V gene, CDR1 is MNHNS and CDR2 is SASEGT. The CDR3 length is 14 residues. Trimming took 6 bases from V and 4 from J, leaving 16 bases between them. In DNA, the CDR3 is TGTGCCAGCAGGCGACAGGCGACTTTATACGAGCAGTACTTC. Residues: CASRRQATLYEQYF.

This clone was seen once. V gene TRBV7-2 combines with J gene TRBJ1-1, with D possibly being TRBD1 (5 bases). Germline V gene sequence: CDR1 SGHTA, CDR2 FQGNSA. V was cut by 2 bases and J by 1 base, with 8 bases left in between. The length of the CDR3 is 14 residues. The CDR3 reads CASSLTQENTEAFF. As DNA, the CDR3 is TGTGCCAGCAGCTTAACACAGGAGAACACTGAAGCTTTCTTT.

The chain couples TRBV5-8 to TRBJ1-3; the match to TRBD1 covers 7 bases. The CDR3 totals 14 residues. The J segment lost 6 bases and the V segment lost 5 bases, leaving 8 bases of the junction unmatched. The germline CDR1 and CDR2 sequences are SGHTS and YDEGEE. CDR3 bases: TGTGCCAGCAGAACCGACAGGGTCCTAAACACCATATATTTT. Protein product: CASRTDRVLNTIYF.

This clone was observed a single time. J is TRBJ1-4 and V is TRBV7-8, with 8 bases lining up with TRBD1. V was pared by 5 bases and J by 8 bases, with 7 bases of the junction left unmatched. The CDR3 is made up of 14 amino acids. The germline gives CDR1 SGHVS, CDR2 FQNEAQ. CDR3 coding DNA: TGTGCCAGCAGCCCGCAGGGGGCGGGCGAAAAACTGTTTTTT. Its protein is CASSPQGAGEKLFF.

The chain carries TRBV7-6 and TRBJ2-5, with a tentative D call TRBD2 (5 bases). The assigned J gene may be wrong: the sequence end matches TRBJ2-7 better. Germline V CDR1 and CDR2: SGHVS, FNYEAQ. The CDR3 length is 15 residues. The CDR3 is CASSLVGEGTHEQYF. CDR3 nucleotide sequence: TGTGCCAGCAGCTTAGTAGGTGAGGGAACCCACGAGCAGTACTTC.